A selection of T cell receptor beta chains follows, all from one sample in a study of cytomegalovirus exposure and HLA in healthy donors. Assay used: immunoSEQ multiplex PCR; TCRdb lists only in-frame clones, some missing. The sample gives about 200,000 clones, 70% to 85% of which show up once; about 1.7% is in the top ten. The sample comprised PBMCs. Receptors were obtained from a middle-aged man in good health and CMV-seronegative. Each CDR3 is given with its conserved first and last residue. Fields, in order: V gene, D gene, J gene, clone size, CDR3 protein, CDR3 DNA. D genes are given only for firm matches. Size is stated for part of the rows, as once, few or many counts, or as a class when the clone is expanded.

TRBV6-1	.	TRBJ2-3	.	CATQTRFGLHF	TGTGCCACCCAGACACGCTTCGGCCTCCATTTT
TRBV19	.	TRBJ2-1	.	CASSLSGTLNEQFF	TGTGCCAGTAGCCTGTCCGGGACTCTGAATGAGCAGTTCTTC
TRBV11-3	.	TRBJ2-5	.	CASSHTPETQYF	TGTGCCAGCAGCCATACTCCGGAGACCCAGTACTTC
TRBV29-1	.	TRBJ1-1	.	CSVRGPNMNTEAFF	TGCAGCGTTAGGGGCCCGAACATGAACACTGAAGCTTTCTTT
TRBV27	TRBD2	TRBJ2-1	.	CASSSQGTSANNEQFF	TGTGCCAGCAGCTCACAGGGGACTAGCGCTAACAATGAGCAGTTCTTC
TRBV4-1	.	TRBJ2-7	.	CASSQRDGSYEQYF	TGCGCCAGCAGCCAGCGGGACGGCTCCTACGAGCAGTACTTC
TRBV11-1	TRBD1	TRBJ1-1	few	CASSYLDRGDDTEAFF	TGTGCCAGCAGCTACTTAGACAGGGGTGACGACACTGAAGCTTTCTTT
TRBV11-3	.	TRBJ2-2	.	CASSFGLQRNKGELFF	TGTGCCAGCAGCTTCGGTCTCCAGCGGAACAAGGGGGAGCTGTTTTTT
TRBV2	TRBD2	TRBJ2-3	.	CASRLAGGTSTQYF	TGTGCCAGCAGGCTAGCGGGAGGGACCTCTACGCAGTATTTT
TRBV7-9	.	TRBJ1-1	once	CASSRRQDNTEAFF	TGTGCCAGCAGCCGTAGACAGGATAACACTGAAGCTTTCTTT
TRBV9	.	TRBJ2-2	.	CASSTRAGSGELFF	TGTGCCAGCAGCACACGTGCGGGGTCCGGGGAGCTGTTTTTT
TRBV5-1	.	TRBJ2-3	.	CASSLVAGADTQYF	TGCGCCAGCAGCTTGGTGGCAGGGGCAGATACGCAGTATTTT
TRBV7-8	TRBD2	TRBJ2-1	.	CASSPGRGLALIDEQFF	TGTGCCAGCAGCCCCGGGCGGGGACTAGCGTTAATAGATGAGCAGTTCTTC
TRBV15	.	TRBJ2-5	.	CATSRDSVGLGETQYF	TGTGCCACCAGCAGAGATTCCGTGGGCCTTGGGGAGACCCAGTACTTC
TRBV28	.	TRBJ2-1	.	CASSLTRDYNEQFF	TGTGCCAGCAGTTTAACTAGGGACTACAATGAGCAGTTCTTC
TRBV14	TRBD2	TRBJ2-3	.	CASSQVAGGSTDTQYF	TGTGCCAGCAGCCAAGTGGCGGGAGGGAGCACAGATACGCAGTATTTT
TRBV19	TRBD1	TRBJ2-5	.	CASTLRTGGSETQYF	TGTGCCAGTACTCTCCGGACAGGTGGATCGGAGACCCAGTACTTC
TRBV9	.	TRBJ1-4	.	CASSVGDTATNEKLFF	TGTGCCAGCAGCGTAGGAGACACAGCAACTAATGAAAAACTGTTTTTT
TRBV2	.	TRBJ2-7	.	CARQAENIRGEQYF	TGTGCCAGACAAGCGGAGAATATCCGGGGCGAGCAGTACTTC
TRBV6-6	.	TRBJ2-4	once	CASTKGGGAKNIQYF	TGTGCCAGCACCAAGGGAGGGGGAGCCAAAAACATTCAGTACTTC
TRBV27	TRBD1	TRBJ1-1	.	CASSWGQGTEAFF	TGTGCCAGCAGTTGGGGACAGGGCACTGAAGCTTTCTTT
TRBV18	.	TRBJ1-5	.	CASSPRGGNQPQHF	TGTGCCAGCTCACCACGCGGGGGCAATCAGCCCCAGCATTTT
TRBV5-1	.	TRBJ2-5	.	CASSPQHFQETQYF	TGCGCCAGCAGCCCACAGCACTTCCAAGAGACCCAGTACTTC
TRBV7-9	.	TRBJ1-3	.	CASSPQGAGNTIYF	TGTGCCAGCAGCCCACAGGGAGCTGGAAACACCATATATTTT
TRBV27	.	TRBJ2-7	few	CASSQGTGSSYEPYF	TGTGCCAGCAGCCAGGGTACAGGCAGCTCCTACGAGCCGTACTTC
TRBV4-1	.	TRBJ2-7	once	CASSSGFANRYEQYF	TGCGCCAGCAGCTCGGGATTCGCGAACAGATACGAGCAGTACTTC
TRBV27	TRBD1	TRBJ2-7	.	CASSLGQGPYEQYF	TGTGCCAGCAGTTTGGGACAGGGTCCCTACGAGCAGTACTTC
TRBV19	.	TRBJ1-5	few	CAIRGGSNQPQHF	TGTGCCATCCGAGGGGGTAGCAATCAGCCCCAGCATTTT
TRBV6-5	.	TRBJ1-1	.	CASSYQARGLKAFF	TGTGCCAGCAGTTATCAGGCTAGGGGACTTAAAGCTTTCTTT
TRBV7-9	TRBD1	TRBJ1-1	.	CASSSRQGMNTEAFF	TGTGCCAGCAGCTCCAGACAGGGTATGAACACTGAAGCTTTCTTT
TRBV4-2	TRBD1	TRBJ2-5	.	CASSQDPWLGQGHETQYF	TGTGCCAGCAGCCAAGATCCATGGTTGGGACAGGGGCACGAGACCCAGTACTTC
TRBV29-1	.	TRBJ2-3	.	CSVEPQTSSSPSTDTQYF	TGCAGCGTTGAACCCCAAACCTCTAGCTCCCCCAGCACAGATACGCAGTATTTT
TRBV6-1	.	TRBJ1-2	.	CASRPGQNYGYTF	TGTGCCAGCAGACCTGGACAGAACTATGGCTACACCTTC
TRBV30	.	TRBJ2-2	.	CAWKGRINTGELFF	TGTGCCTGGAAAGGCAGGATCAACACCGGGGAGCTGTTTTTT
TRBV29-1	TRBD1	TRBJ1-4	.	CSASGTGNEKLFF	TGCAGCGCCTCCGGGACAGGGAATGAAAAACTGTTTTTT
TRBV15	.	TRBJ1-5	.	CATSLRTGNQPQHF	TGTGCCACCAGCCTCCGGACAGGCAATCAGCCCCAGCATTTT
TRBV27	.	TRBJ2-3	.	CASKSWSTDTQYF	TGTGCCAGCAAGAGCTGGAGCACAGATACGCAGTATTTT
TRBV15	TRBD1	TRBJ1-2	.	CATSRGTGGALYGYTF	TGTGCCACCAGCAGGGGCACAGGGGGGGCTCTCTATGGCTACACCTTC
TRBV12-5	TRBD1	TRBJ1-5	few	CASGTGTGGTGSNQPQHF	TGTGCTAGTGGAACCGGGACAGGGGGAACAGGAAGCAATCAGCCCCAGCATTTT
TRBV4-1	TRBD1	TRBJ1-3	.	CASSQDLKRTGGAYGRNTIYF	TGCGCCAGCAGCCAAGATCTTAAGAGGACAGGGGGCGCGTATGGCAGAAACACCATATATTTT
TRBV6-6	TRBD2	TRBJ2-1	.	CASSPSREGEQFF	TGTGCCAGCAGTCCTTCTCGGGAGGGTGAGCAGTTCTTC